This TCR beta chain was sequenced in a study of cytomegalovirus exposure and HLA in healthy donors. Primers included in the PCR were 60 Vbeta and 13 Jbeta primers. Clones were sequenced by immunoSEQ multiplex PCR, and TCRdb holds only the in-frame ones, with some missing. The table shows 250,000 or so clones, with 80% to 95% occurring only once. This clone was counted once. Trimming cost V 4 bases and J 0 bases; bases outside gene matches: 6. From germline, CDR1 is LNHDA and CDR2 SQIVND (reference sequence). This CDR3 has 19 residues. The chain carries TRBV19 and TRBJ2-1, with TRBD2 matching over 16 bases. The material sequenced was PBMCs. The TCR was taken from a girl aged 2 to 10 in good health and CMV-seronegative. This CDR3 is CASSTGTSGRGSSYNEQFF. CDR3 sequence (DNA): TGTGCCAGTAGTACCGGGACTAGCGGGAGGGGCAGCTCCTACAATGAGCAGTTCTTC.